This record covers a single TCR beta chain. Repertoires were generated with immunoSEQ multiplex PCR, while TCRdb's copy carries only in-frame clones and drops some. In the table there are 45,000 to 50,000 clones, 85% to 90% of which are singletons. These data are taken from a study of regulatory and conventional T cells in RAG deficiency. Trimming took off 1 base at V and 2 bases at J, with 5 bases between the two ends. The CDR3 is made up of 13 amino acids. Germline V gives CDR1 KGHSY, CDR2 FQNENV. Genomic DNA came from blood conventional CD4+ T cells gated CD25-low CD127-high. A further study also used this sample, focusing on regulatory T cells. That source adds: Primers: 52 TRBV forward and 13 TRBJ reverse.

This sequence was found in a human donor in good health. Specimen: CD4+ effector T cells sorted from blood. The chain recombines TRBV16 with TRBJ2-5, with unresolved D. The CDR3 spells CASSQLSQETQYF. The CDR3 DNA sequence: TGTGCCAGCAGCCAATTATCGCAAGAGACCCAGTACTTC.